This T cell receptor beta chain derives from a study of vaccination and CD4 T cells after COVID-19 (dated by TCRdb to 2021 to 2024). With regard to the full study: The convalescent cohort included six males and four females, with two Hispanic individuals, seven Caucasians, two Asians and one multiracial person. At the TCR clonotype level, an earlier paper using these donors assessed memory CD4+ T cell crossreactivity between SARS-CoV-2 and common cold coronavirus spike proteins. The cultures were stimulated with overlapping spike peptide pools from SARS-CoV-2 and from the common cold coronaviruses HCoV-NL63, HCoV-OC43 and HCoV-229E. Post-COVID blood samples were collected from convalescent patients a median of approximately 93 days after diagnosis, with a range of roughly 30 to 170 days. Participants got two doses of the Pfizer-BioNTech BNT162b2 vaccine (n=8) or two doses of the Moderna mRNA-1273 vaccine (n=2). Control cultures used a CEFX viral epitope pool as positive control, an HIV-1 Nef peptide pool as negative control, or no peptide. The time from the second vaccine dose to post-vaccine blood sampling had a median of roughly 72 days and ranged from about 14 to 250 days. In roughly eleven COVID-19 convalescent patients and several infection-naive healthy vaccine recipients, the spike-specific CD4+ TCR repertoire before mRNA vaccination was compared with the repertoire after mRNA vaccination.

The sample's treatment or condition label is to be understood as: approximately 9-day PBMC culture with coronavirus spike peptide pools or control peptides (ViraFEST assay). CD4+ T cells from unexposed donors were collected before the COVID-19 pandemic (2011-2018). To expand antigen-specific T cells with peptide pools and then pick out the expanded clonotypes through TCR sequencing, the study relied on the ViraFEST assay. Under 2.5 million PBMCs per well were cultured in IMDM with roughly 5% human AB serum and around 10 IU/ml IL-2, plus 10 ug/ml peptide pools. Half of the culture medium was replaced with fresh IL-2-containing medium on days 3 and 7. CD4+ T cells were isolated after approximately eleven days of culture through negative selection using the EasySep CD4+ T cell isolation kit. As cell number allowed, CD4+ T cells from unexposed donors were tested for reactivity to SARS-CoV-2 S and N and to four common cold coronavirus spike pools. Ficoll-Paque Plus gradient centrifugation was used to isolate PBMCs from whole blood, and the isolated PBMCs were then either used fresh or cryopreserved at -140C. Triplicate wells were generally used for each culture condition. Leukapheresis product for the unexposed donors was purchased commercially.

On the study overall, not on this receptor specifically: The study included relatively few convalescent patients and did not analyze early timepoints after natural infection. An increase in the median number of SARS-CoV-2-reactive clonotypes from 21 after infection to a few dozen after vaccination was observed, but the change was not found to be significant. In convalescent patients, nearly all vaccine-specific clones (304 of 307) were found to be mono-reactive for SARS-CoV-2 spike rather than cross-reactive with common cold coronaviruses. In convalescent patients, a median around 83% of post-vaccine SARS-CoV-2-reactive clones were detected only after vaccination, and vaccine-specific priming was suggested by this finding.

The CDR3 goes from the cysteine to the phenylalanine over 14 residues. Of the read, only the CDR3 DNA is kept; its 42 bases are in frame from base 1. V is cut by 3 bases and J by 3 bases, and the space between the germline ends is 8 bases. The germline V gene (reference sequence) provides CDR1 SEHNR and CDR2 FQNEAQ. Worth noting for this clonotype: Its antigen remains undetermined. Base-call qualities are not available, and no considerably larger clone is one nucleotide away.

The library was obtained by PCR. DNA from cultured CD4+ T cells underwent TCR sequencing with the Oncomine TCR Beta short-read assay at the Johns Hopkins FTIC core. Genomic DNA was extracted from the cultured CD4+ T cells with the QIAamp micro DNA kit. The Oncomine TCR Beta libraries from cultured CD4+ T cells were pooled using unique dual indexes and then sequenced on an Illumina iSeq 100. The original pipeline was this. Non-productive sequences were removed, and CDR3s not starting with C, not ending with F or W, or shorter than 7 amino acids were discarded. Antigen-specific clonotypes were identified with the MANAFEST web application by comparing peptide-stimulated wells with reference and other culture wells. For a clone to be called positive, the clone needed an FDR below 0.05, an odds ratio above 5, and a productive frequency above 0.1% in at least two of three replicate wells. Cross-reactive clonotypes were defined as significantly expanded in both SARS-CoV-2 spike wells and at least one common cold coronavirus spike condition. Levenshtein distances (stringdist) and unrooted phylogenetic trees (ape) in R version 3.6.1 were used to assess CDR3 homology. The public reads were reprocessed in TCRdb via fastp at Q25 and MiXCR, keeping in-frame beta chains. Each CDR3 protein gets just one entry, which takes the most common genes and DNA from the rows behind it. For this entry, the V and J calls and clone size follow TCRdb and not the study's own pipeline. A total of fewer than 7,500 distinct CDR3 sequences appear in this sample, around half of them only once. Of the sample, around 25% falls within the top ten clones.

The clonotype originates from a human donor in good health. The rearranged chain carries TRBV7-9 and TRBJ1-4; confidence is insufficient to name the D gene. The specimen was CD4+ T cells from blood, cultured in vitro. The CDR3 reads as follows: CASSFGGANEKLFF. The DNA is TGTGCCAGCAGCTTTGGCGGAGCTAATGAAAAACTGTTTTTT. Joined to the reference TRBV7-9 and TRBJ1-4 proteins, this CDR3 gives the full variable domain: DTGVSQNPRHKITKRGQNVTFRCDPISEHNRLYWYRQTLGQGPEFLTYFQNEAQLEKSRLLSDRFSAERPKGSFSTLEIQRTEQGDSAMYLCASSFGGANEKLFFGSGTQLSVL.